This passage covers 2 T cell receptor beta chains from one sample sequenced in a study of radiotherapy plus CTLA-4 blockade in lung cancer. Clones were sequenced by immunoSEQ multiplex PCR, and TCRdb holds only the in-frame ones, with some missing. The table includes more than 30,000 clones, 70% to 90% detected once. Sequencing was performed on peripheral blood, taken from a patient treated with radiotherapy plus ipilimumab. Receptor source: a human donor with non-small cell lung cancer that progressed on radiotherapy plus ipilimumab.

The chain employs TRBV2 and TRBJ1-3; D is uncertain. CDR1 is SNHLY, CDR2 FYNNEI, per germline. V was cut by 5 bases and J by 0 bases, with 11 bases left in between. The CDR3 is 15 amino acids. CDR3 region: CASSSGSVSGNTIYF. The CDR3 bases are TGTGCCAGCAGTTCCGGGTCCGTCTCTGGAAACACCATATATTTT.

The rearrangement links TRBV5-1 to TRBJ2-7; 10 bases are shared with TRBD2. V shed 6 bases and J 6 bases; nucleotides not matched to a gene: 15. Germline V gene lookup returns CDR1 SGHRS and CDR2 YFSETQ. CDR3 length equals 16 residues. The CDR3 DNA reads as TGCGCCAGCACCCCCTCCGGGAGCGGGGGGGCTGGCGAGCAGTACTTC. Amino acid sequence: CASTPSGSGGAGEQYF.